Below, one T cell receptor beta chain is given with its context. Sequencing used immunoSEQ multiplex PCR; TCRdb keeps in-frame clones, though not all of them. The sample has approximately 52,000 clones, around 82% seen once; the top ten hold 0.77%. The data derive from a study of memory CD4+ T cells and cytomegalovirus serostatus. The sort gate was single viable CD3+CD4+CD8-CD45RO+ cells for memory CD4+ T cells. Looked up from germline, CDR1 is KGHSH and CDR2 is LQKENI. V lost 4 bases to trimming and J lost 13 bases; unmatched junction nucleotides: 9. The CDR3 extends over 14 amino acids. The V gene is TRBV18, the J gene TRBJ2-4; TRBD2 matches 11 bases. The sequence came from an adult in good health and CMV-seronegative. Material: memory CD4+ T cells from blood. CDR3 sequence reads: CASSRQGLAAPQYF. The CDR3 DNA follows: TGTGCCAGCTCACGACAGGGACTAGCGGCCCCCCAGTACTTC. Full variable domain (rest looked up from reference TRBV18 and TRBJ2-4): NAGVMQNPRHLVRRRGQEARLRCSPMKGHSHVYWYRQLPEEGLKFMVYLQKENIIDESGMPKERFSAEFPKEGPSILRIQQVVRGDSAAYFCASSRQGLAAPQYFGAGTRLSVL.